Presented here are 20 T cell receptor beta chains from one specimen sequenced in a study of T cells after yellow fever vaccination. TCRdb used MiXCR to reprocess the 5' RACE reads, holding one entry per CDR3 protein. The sample carries under 300,000 distinct CDR3 sequences, 6.5% to 8.5% recorded once. The source material was CD4+ T cells sorted from PBMCs, sampled 15 days after the yellow fever booster vaccination. These TCRs come from a man aged 25-40 years who received the YFV17D yellow fever vaccine.

Ten or more counts support this clonotype. The chain links TRBV20-1 to TRBJ2-3, with D uncertain. This CDR3 contains 13 residues. Per the germline V gene, CDR1 is DFQATT and CDR2 is SNEGSKA (reference sequence). V gave up 5 bases and J gave up 2 bases, with 11 bases separating them. CDR3 nucleotide sequence: TGCAGTGCTGGGAAAATCACCACAGATACGCAGTATTTT. Translating it yields CSAGKITTDTQYF.

This clonotype was detected a few times. This chain links TRBV4-3 with TRBJ2-6, with D hard to call. Trimming removed 2 bases from V and 0 bases from J, with 5 bases in between. The CDR3 has 15 amino acids. Germline lookup yields CDR1 LGHNA and CDR2 YSLEER. CDR3 region: CASSQTHSGANVLTF. The CDR3 nucleotides are TGCGCCAGCAGCCAAACCCACTCTGGGGCCAACGTCCTGACTTTC.

This clonotype was seen more than once but under ten times. This chain joins TRBV7-2 and TRBJ1-5, with D uncertain. V was shortened by 8 bases and J by 7 bases, with 15 bases between the two germline ends. Looked up from germline, CDR1 is SGHTA and CDR2 is FQGNSA. CDR3 length: 13 amino acids. CDR3 residues: CASGLPGWQPQHF. Written as DNA, the CDR3 is TGTGCCAGCGGGCTTCCGGGTTGGCAGCCCCAGCATTTT.

The gene calls are TRBV20-1 and TRBJ2-3; 9 bases agree with TRBD2. V gave up 5 bases and J gave up 0 bases; unmatched junction bases: 6. The CDR3 loop spans 15 amino acids. Per germline, CDR1 DFQATT and CDR2 SNEGSKA (reference sequence). The CDR3 loop reads CSAEALAGSTDTQYF. The CDR3 nucleotides read TGCAGTGCTGAGGCCCTAGCGGGGAGCACAGATACGCAGTATTTT.

This clonotype appeared a single time. The junction departs from the called germline gene at one end, perhaps through a read error. CDR3 bases: TGCTGTGCTAGAGGTGGGACACATAGAAGCCACGAAAAACTGTTTTTT. Protein sequence: CCARGGTHRSHEKLFF. The genes are TRBV20-1 and TRBJ1-4; a possible D gene is TRBD1 (6 bases). Germline V gives CDR1 DFQATT, CDR2 SNEGSKA (reference sequence). The CDR3 has 16 residues.

The J gene is TRBJ2-3, the V gene TRBV5-4; 12 positions agree with TRBD2. V shed 3 bases, J shed 13 bases, and the junction held 12 bases outside the gene matches. CDR3 length: 15 amino acids. Germline lookup yields CDR1 SGHNT and CDR2 YYREEE (reference sequence). CDR3 loop: CASSSRTSGEFSKYF. The CDR3 nucleotides read TGTGCCAGCAGCTCTCGGACTAGCGGGGAATTCAGCAAGTATTTT. The full variable domain, completed using reference TRBV5-4 and TRBJ2-3, is ETGVTQSPTHLIKTRGQQVTLRCSSQSGHNTVSWYQQALGQGPQFIFQYYREEENGRGNFPPRFSGLQFPNYSSELNVNALELDDSALYLCASSSRTSGEFSKYFGPGTRLTVL.

This clonotype came up a few times. The genes are TRBV6-6 and TRBJ2-7; D is perhaps TRBD2 (5 bases). V was pared by 6 bases and J by 4 bases, with 13 bases between. Germline V gene data show CDR1 as MNHNY and CDR2 as SVGAGI (reference sequence). This CDR3 spans 13 amino acids. The CDR3 spells CASSLTTGYEQYF. The DNA for the CDR3 is TGTGCCAGCAGCCTAACCACGGGATACGAGCAGTACTTC.

The rearrangement joins TRBV3-1 to TRBJ2-7; 8 bases line up with TRBD1. The CDR3 sequence is 15 residues long. The germline gives CDR1 LGHDT, CDR2 YNNKEL (reference sequence). With 4 bases clipped from V and 0 bases from J, the junction kept 5 bases outside the gene matches. This chain's CDR3 is CASSRTTGASYEQYF. CDR3 bases: TGTGCCAGCAGCCGGACGACAGGGGCCTCCTACGAGCAGTACTTC.

In its sample, this clonotype was seen many times. The chain links TRBV11-1 to TRBJ2-1; 9 positions match TRBD1. Germline values: CDR1 SGHAT, CDR2 FQDESV (reference sequence). There are 20 residues in the CDR3. The V and J ends lost 1 base and 1 base, in that order; junction bases with no gene match: 14. Here the CDR3 DNA reads TGTGCCAGCAGCTTAGTCTCGATCAGGACAGGGGCTGTGTCCTACAATGAGCAGTTCTTC. Protein sequence: CASSLVSIRTGAVSYNEQFF.

This clonotype was seen ten or more times. The chain joins TRBV30 to TRBJ2-3; 9 bases map to TRBD2. Trimming removed 3 bases from V and 5 bases from J; junction bases left unmatched: 9. The CDR3 totals 15 residues. Per germline, CDR1 GTSNPN and CDR2 SVGIG (reference sequence). For the CDR3, the DNA is TGTGCCTGGAGACCTCTGGCGGGAGGGAAAGATACGCAGTATTTT. Translation: CAWRPLAGGKDTQYF.

This clonotype was seen a handful of times. The CDR3 reads CASNSHRAIKPTGTDTQYF. The CDR3 DNA follows: TGTGCCAGCAATTCACACCGGGCCATCAAACCCACAGGCACAGATACGCAGTATTTT. The V call is TRBV6-2 or TRBV6-3, the J call TRBJ2-3, with D hard to call. Looked up from germline, CDR1 is MNHEY and CDR2 is SVGEGT. CDR3 size: 19 residues. Trimming left V 7 bases short and J 1 base short, with 27 bases between.

This clonotype has more than one count but fewer than ten. This rearrangement joins TRBV18 to TRBJ2-3, with D perhaps TRBD2 (5 bases). V lost 5 bases to trimming and J lost 0 bases, with 12 bases between them. The CDR3 extends over 15 amino acids. Germline V gives CDR1 KGHSH, CDR2 LQKENI. CDR3: CASSSREFSTDTQYF. Written as DNA, the CDR3 is TGTGCCAGCTCATCCCGGGAATTCAGCACAGATACGCAGTATTTT.

V usage is TRBV12-3 or TRBV12-4 and J usage is TRBJ1-5; possible D gene TRBD1, 5 bases. Deletions cut 1 base from V and 11 bases from J, with 12 bases between. The CDR3 length is 13 residues. The CDR3 sequence: CASSLVQDITQHF. The CDR3 DNA reads TGTGCCAGCAGTTTAGTACAGGATATCACCCAGCATTTT.

Concerning this clonotype itself: A much larger clonotype is one base distant, so this may be a read error. V and J are TRBV7-2 and TRBJ2-2; D is possibly TRBD2 (5 bases). CDR3 length: 12 residues. Germline values: CDR1 SGHTA, CDR2 FQGNSA. The CDR3 DNA sequence: TGTGCCAGCAGCTTAGGCCTCGGGAAGCTGTTTTTT. It is translated as CASSLGLGKLFF.

The chain has TRBV29-1 and TRBJ1-2, with D unclear. CDR1 and CDR2 (germline): SQVTM, ANQGSEA. Trimming pared 1 base from V and 6 bases from J, leaving 6 bases between. This CDR3 has 11 residues. CDR3 amino acids: CSVEGLDGYTF. CDR3 bases: TGCAGCGTTGAAGGTCTCGATGGCTACACCTTC.

In this sample, this clonotype turned up a few times. V and J are TRBV5-1 and TRBJ2-5; D assignment may be TRBD1 or TRBD2 (6 bases each). Trimming pared 2 bases from V and 6 bases from J, leaving 23 bases between. The germline V gene has CDR1 SGHRS and CDR2 YFSETQ. The CDR3 spans 17 residues. This CDR3 is CASSLPRDGGAVKTQYF. Written as DNA, the CDR3 is TGCGCCAGCAGCTTACCCCGGGACGGGGGCGCTGTGAAGACCCAGTACTTC.

The CDR3 sequence is CSAREGGGLAGDEQFF. For the CDR3, the DNA is TGCAGTGCTAGAGAGGGCGGTGGACTAGCGGGCGATGAGCAGTTCTTC. The chain recombines TRBV20-1 with TRBJ2-1, with TRBD2 identical over 11 bases. The CDR3 sequence is 16 residues long. Trimming at V came to 0 bases and at J to 8 bases, leaving 9 bases not matched to a gene. CDR1 DFQATT and CDR2 SNEGSKA come from the germline V gene (reference sequence).

V and J are TRBV20-1 and TRBJ2-7; TRBD2 agrees at 7 bases. V shed 3 bases, J shed 6 bases, and the junction held 11 bases outside the gene matches. There are 14 residues in the CDR3. Germline V gene data show CDR1 as DFQATT and CDR2 as SNEGSKA (reference sequence). Here the CDR3 DNA reads TGCAGTGCTAGTGTAGGCGGGAGCGTGGGCGAGCAGTACTTC. Translating gives CSASVGGSVGEQYF.

This clonotype turned up a few times. The chain employs TRBV4-3 and TRBJ2-1; possibly TRBD2 for D (5 bases). Germline V gene data show CDR1 as LGHNA and CDR2 as YSLEER. This CDR3 is 13 amino acids long. Trimming removed 0 bases at V and 15 bases at J, with 15 bases between. In DNA form, the CDR3 reads TGCGCCAGCAGCCAAGATCGAGGGATTGGCGGGTTCTTC. Protein: CASSQDRGIGGFF.

There are many counts of this clonotype. The J gene is TRBJ1-1, the V gene TRBV5-1; TRBD1 matches at 12 bases. In germline, CDR1 is SGHRS, CDR2 YFSETQ. The V segment lost 0 bases and the J segment 6 bases; nucleotides outside the gene matches: 0. The CDR3 has 14 residues. The CDR3 reads CASSLGDRGPEAFF. Written as DNA, the CDR3 is TGCGCCAGCAGCTTGGGGGACAGGGGGCCTGAAGCTTTCTTT.